This TCR beta chain was recorded in a study of blood T cell repertoires in COVID-19. Study at large: The United States, Italy and Spain supplied acute and convalescent COVID-19 samples. The cDNA or gDNA used as material had been derived from T cells, B-cell-depleted T cells, or PBMCs.

Some clones are missing from TCRdb's copy, which holds only in-frame ones; the method was immunoSEQ multiplex PCR. This sample has a few hundred thousand clones, with 70% to 85% found just once. Trimming removed 8 bases from V and 2 bases from J, with 13 bases in between. The CDR3 is 14 residues long. Germline-derived CDR1 and CDR2 are SNHLY and FYNNEI. In Cohort 3, a recovered donor had either two negative PCRs, clearance, or symptom resolution. The sequence was collected from a man aged 35 to 55 who had recovered from COVID-19. The chain is built from TRBV2 and TRBJ1-3; no clear D gene. Sequencing was done on a sample of PBMCs or T cells enriched from blood (not recorded which). CDR3 in DNA: TGTGCCAGCCTTCAGGAAAACACTGGAAACACCATATATTTT. Its translation: CASLQENTGNTIYF.